The present T cell receptor (beta chain) was sequenced within a study of blood T cell repertoires in COVID-19 (dated by TCRdb to 2020 to 2022). At the level of the whole study: The collaborator samples originated in the United States, Italy and Spain and spanned the acute and convalescent phases of COVID-19. The material from the prospective study consisted of cDNA or gDNA derived from T cells, B-cell-depleted T cells, or PBMCs. Subjects who had been exposed to COVID-19, were actively infected with it, or had recovered from it provided the deeply sampled blood TCRbeta repertoires that made up the dataset. The repertoires were released in a freely available public database meant as a resource for research on the immune response to SARS-CoV-2. Samples were obtained from the ongoing ImmuneRACE study (first 160 participants) and from about 1,300 subjects provided by 6 global collaborators. The sample metadata nearly always contained a de-identified subject ID, COVID-19 status, age in years and sex. Where available, HLA class I and class II types were obtained from metadata supplied by the sample provider rather than from assay-based typing.

Findings and caveats that apply to the study as a whole: The amount of clinical and demographic metadata varied by source and participant and was provided uncurated.

To note about this clone: What antigen it recognizes has not been identified. Base-call qualities are not available, and no considerably larger clone is one nucleotide away.

The immunoSEQ Assay, a bias-controlled multiplex PCR, was used to amplify TCRbeta CDR3 regions from genomic DNA. Processing in the source paper ran as follows. Within the assay, amplification of reference gene primers was used to estimate how many nucleated cells each sample contained. Sequence reads were collapsed and filtered to measure the absolute abundance of every unique TCRbeta CDR3 rearrangement. For each sample, productive Simpson clonality was calculated as the square root of Simpson's diversity index over productive rearrangements. The clones in this table, taken by TCRdb from immuneACCESS, are in-frame only. Not every clone is retained; where verified, under half of the shortfall comes from an unresolved V gene, and the cause of the rest is unknown. That table gives V, J and clone size, and the DNA gave D and trimming. The sample includes roughly 62,000 clones, with around nine tenths observed a single time. The top ten hold approximately 6% of the sample.

The collaborating institutions used their own protocols to collect whole blood in K2EDTA tubes. For TCRbeta analysis, collaborator samples were shipped as frozen whole blood, as isolated PBMCs, or as DNA extracted from either sample type. Per the germline V gene, ENHRY is the CDR1 and SYGVKD is the CDR2. Reading from cysteine to phenylalanine, the CDR3 counts 13 amino acids. Here the CDR3 DNA is all that survives: 39 bases in frame from base 1. At the junction V is shortened by 9 bases and J by 1 base; bases outside the gene matches: 5. The V gene is TRBV10-3 and the J gene is TRBJ1-1; 7 nucleotides in the junction match TRBD1. The origin of this receptor is a human donor in a cohort sampled during active COVID-19. Sequencing input: peripheral blood. The CDR3 reads as follows: CAMNRGSNTEAFF. The sequenced DNA: TGTGCCATGAACAGGGGCTCGAACACTGAAGCTTTCTTT.